One sample yielded the 15 T cell receptor beta chains listed below, sequenced in a study of response to subunit inactivated influenza vaccine. TCRdb fed the RT-PCR reads into MiXCR, producing one record per CDR3 protein. Here the sample spans 650,000 to 800,000 distinct CDR3 sequences, around 13% being singletons. The sample here was PBMCs from blood, taken roughly 15 days before vaccination. The origin of the receptors is a man in his fifties who received an inactivated influenza vaccine.

This clonotype was detected a few times. CDR3 sequence: CASSPLAGFSDTQYF. DNA of the CDR3: TGTGCCAGCAGTCCGTTAGCGGGATTTTCAGATACGCAGTATTTT. The V and J genes are TRBV27 and TRBJ2-3; 8 nucleotides line up with TRBD2. V gave up 5 bases and J gave up 4 bases; unmatched junction bases: 8. Per the germline V gene, CDR1 is MNHEY and CDR2 is SMNVEV (reference sequence). This CDR3 spans 15 amino acids.

The V and J genes are TRBV7-2 and TRBJ2-7; TRBD1 agrees at 8 bases. CDR3 length equals 15 residues. V was pared by 1 base and J by 7 bases, with 9 bases of the junction left unmatched. Germline V gene lookup returns CDR1 SGHTA and CDR2 FQGNSA. The CDR3 here is CASSLGPGQGREQYF. In nucleotides, the CDR3 is TGTGCCAGCAGCTTAGGTCCCGGACAGGGTAGGGAGCAGTACTTC.

This clonotype has more than one count but fewer than ten. This sequence joins TRBV5-1 and TRBJ2-7; weak D call: TRBD2 (5 bases). The CDR3 is 14 amino acids. Germline-derived CDR1 and CDR2 are SGHRS and YFSETQ. With 5 bases removed from V and 2 bases from J, the gap between germline ends came to 14 bases. The CDR3 spells CASSTLADPYEQYF. CDR3 coding DNA: TGCGCCAGCAGTACCCTAGCAGACCCCTACGAGCAGTACTTC. The full variable domain, completed using reference TRBV5-1 and TRBJ2-7, is KAGVTQTPRYLIKTRGQQVTLSCSPISGHRSVSWYQQTPGQGLQFLFEYFSETQRNKGNFPGRFSGRQFSNSRSEMNVSTLELGDSALYLCASSTLADPYEQYFGPGTRLTVT.

This clonotype was seen ten or more times. V is TRBV3-1 and J is TRBJ1-2, with D perhaps matching TRBD1 (6 bases). This CDR3 comprises 13 residues. Trimming pared 4 bases from V and 2 bases from J, leaving 8 bases between. The germline gives CDR1 LGHDT, CDR2 YNNKEL (reference sequence). The CDR3 DNA reads TGTGCCAGCAGCCTCCAGGGGAACTATGGCTACACCTTC. It codes for CASSLQGNYGYTF.

This clonotype came up a few times. The V call is TRBV25-1, the J call TRBJ2-1; no firm D call. Trimming cost V 3 bases and J 9 bases, with 12 bases left between them. CDR3 length: 13 amino acids. CDR1 MGHDK and CDR2 SYGVNS come from the germline V gene. The CDR3 nucleotides read TGTGCCAGCAGTGACTCGTCTCTTTCTGAGCAGTTCTTC. Translated: CASSDSSLSEQFF.

J is TRBJ2-5 and V is TRBV28, with 7 bases aligning to TRBD1. With V trimmed by 6 bases and J by 5 bases, 12 bases remained unmatched. Looked up from germline, CDR1 is MDHEN and CDR2 is SYDVKM. The CDR3 covers 15 residues. CDR3 nucleotide sequence: TGTGCCAGCAGCTTAGGACAGGCTAGGAGGGAGACCCAGTACTTC. This codes for CASSLGQARRETQYF.

This clonotype has only a few counts. The chain couples TRBV28 to TRBJ2-7; 8 bases are a match to TRBD1. Germline V gene data show CDR1 as MDHEN and CDR2 as SYDVKM. The CDR3 length is 15 residues. Trimming took 6 bases from V and 5 from J; bases not matched to a gene: 12. This CDR3 is CASRGGSGGWNEQYF. The CDR3 nucleotides read TGTGCCAGCAGGGGGGGCTCAGGGGGCTGGAACGAGCAGTACTTC.

The CDR3 sequence is CAKDSEKLFF. CDR3 nucleotide sequence: TGCGCCAAAGATAGTGAAAAACTGTTTTTT. The chain uses TRBV5-1 and TRBJ1-4; D uncertain. Trimming removed 9 bases at V and 7 bases at J, with 7 bases between. The germline gives CDR1 SGHRS, CDR2 YFSETQ. The CDR3 has 10 residues.

The CDR3 DNA reads TGTGCCACCAGTGATCCTCGGACCACCGAGGGGACAGATACGCAGTATTTT. Encoded protein: CATSDPRTTEGTDTQYF. The chain employs TRBV24-1 and TRBJ2-3, with D perhaps assigned TRBD1 or TRBD2 (5 bases each). The germline V gene has CDR1 KGHDR and CDR2 SFDVKD. Between the trimmed V and J ends, which lost 3 bases and 3 bases, there was a span of 18 bases. The CDR3 extends over 17 amino acids.

CDR3 nucleotide sequence: TGTGCCAGCAGCTTCGGGACAGGGGGAGTGGATACGCAGTATTTT. Amino acids: CASSFGTGGVDTQYF. The genes are TRBV5-6 and TRBJ2-3, with 11 bases fitting TRBD1. The CDR3 spans 15 residues. Germline CDR1 and CDR2: SGHDT and YYEEEE. Trimming removed 2 bases from V and 6 bases from J; junction bases left unmatched: 5.

This clonotype was picked up many times. The chain uses TRBV5-1 and TRBJ2-1; D gene ambiguous. CDR1 SGHRS and CDR2 YFSETQ come from the germline V gene. CDR3 length: 12 amino acids. Trimming removed 3 bases from V and 8 bases from J, with 9 bases in between. CDR3 sequence (DNA): TGCGCCAGCAGCTGGAATATCCATGAGCAGTTCTTC. Amino acid sequence: CASSWNIHEQFF. Full variable domain (outside the CDR3, taken from reference TRBV5-1 and TRBJ2-1): KAGVTQTPRYLIKTRGQQVTLSCSPISGHRSVSWYQQTPGQGLQFLFEYFSETQRNKGNFPGRFSGRQFSNSRSEMNVSTLELGDSALYLCASSWNIHEQFFGPGTRLTVL.

This sequence joins TRBV4-1 and TRBJ1-1; D not certain. V lost 0 bases and J 2 bases, leaving 13 bases between the germline ends. Germline V gene data show CDR1 as MGHRA and CDR2 as YSYEKL. The CDR3 contains 16 residues. The chain's CDR3 is CASSQEVLIINTEAFF. In DNA, the CDR3 is TGCGCCAGCAGCCAAGAGGTGCTCATAATTAACACTGAAGCTTTCTTT.

The rearrangement uses TRBV12-3 or TRBV12-4 and TRBJ2-2, with D hard to call. This CDR3 is 14 amino acids long. Trimming removed 6 bases at V and 6 bases at J, with 14 bases between. The CDR3 DNA reads TGTGCCAGCAGCCCAAATAGTCTGGCCGGGGAGCTGTTTTTT. It codes for CASSPNSLAGELFF.

This rearrangement joins TRBV9 to TRBJ2-3; D possibly corresponds to TRBD2 (6 bases). The CDR3 loop spans 15 amino acids. Per germline, CDR1 SGDLS and CDR2 YYNGEE. Deletions cut 3 bases from V and 2 bases from J, with 13 bases between. CDR3 loop: CASSERTTHTDTQYF. The CDR3 DNA reads as TGTGCCAGCAGCGAGAGGACTACCCACACAGATACGCAGTATTTT.

The chain joins TRBV6-2 or TRBV6-3 to TRBJ2-1; D is possibly TRBD2 (6 bases). V lost 2 bases and J 2 bases, leaving 16 bases between the germline ends. Per germline, CDR1 MNHEY and CDR2 SVGEGT. The CDR3 totals 17 residues. CDR3 DNA sequence: TGTGCCAGCAGTTACAGAACTCTAGCGACCGCCTACAATGAGCAGTTCTTC. Residues: CASSYRTLATAYNEQFF.